This T cell receptor (beta chain) was found in a study of regulatory T cells in long-lasting Graves disease. Regarding time point: newly diagnosed GD, antithyroid drugs for less than 3 months. Researchers made the TCR library from RNA that was extracted from PBMCs. Looked up from germline, CDR1 is MNHNS and CDR2 is SASEGT. After removal of 3 bases from V and 7 bases from J, the junction contained 8 bases not matched to a gene. This CDR3 has 15 residues. This clonotype has a count of ten or more. Libraries of TCR beta came from iRepertoire HTBI primers plus Arm-PCR of CDR3 regions. In the study's own analysis: Across the samples, identification revealed 55 to 75 TRBV and 14 TRBJ segments. TCRdb re-derived calls from the multiplex PCR reads in MiXCR, one entry per CDR3 protein. The V and J calls, along with clone size, are taken from TCRdb and not from the paper's own processing. This repertoire shows over 500,000 distinct CDR3 sequences, less than 20% found once; its top ten account for under 20%.

These data were also reused for a study on T cells in Graves' hyperthyroidism and ophthalmopathy. That source adds: With the HTBI primer set, the TCR CDR3 went through a first round of RT-PCR. In blood, most of the thyroid clonotypes expanded above 0.001 were also present.

The TCR comes from a woman aged 30 to 39 with Graves disease. Sequenced material: peripheral blood mononuclear cells (PBMCs), taken at new diagnosis, from a patient treated with antithyroid drugs. The J gene is TRBJ2-4, the V gene TRBV6-1, with 8 bases fitting TRBD1. CDR3 in DNA: TGTGCCAGCAGTGACCTAGCAGGGGGCCCGAACATTCAGTACTTC. Residues: CASSDLAGGPNIQYF.